This T cell receptor (beta chain) emerged from a study of T cell responses to AZD1222 COVID-19 vaccine. Using immunoSEQ multiplex PCR, the repertoire was profiled, and TCRdb retains in-frame clones only, with some absent. The table has approximately 100,000 clones, roughly nine tenths seen once. Unmatched junction bases numbered 13, after V lost 8 bases and J lost 6 bases. The length of the CDR3 is 15 residues. CDR1 is LNHDA, CDR2 SQIVND, per germline (reference sequence). The material sequenced was peripheral blood, taken on day 0 of AZD1222 vaccination. The V and J genes are TRBV19 and TRBJ1-5, with 7 bases identical to TRBD1. This receptor was identified in an adult in good health. CDR3 sequence reads: CASSWDDREGQPQHF. Here the CDR3 DNA reads TGTGCCAGTTCTTGGGATGACAGGGAAGGTCAGCCCCAGCATTTT.